These 28 T cell receptor beta chains originate from one sample sequenced in a study of T cells in Graves' hyperthyroidism and ophthalmopathy. Amplified regions were TCR beta CDR3 sequences from RNA transcripts. First-round RT-PCR targeting the TCR CDR3 was performed with the HTBI primer set. TCRdb independently ran MiXCR on the multiplex PCR reads; one entry per CDR3 protein. Of some 50,000 distinct CDR3 sequences listed, less than 60% are singletons. The specimen was blood. Receptor source: a woman in her 50s with Graves' ophthalmopathy.

In its sample, this clonotype is medium-sized. The chain joins TRBV29-1 to TRBJ2-3, with TRBD2 identical over 11 bases. The junction had 6 bases not matched to a gene; V was cut back by 6 bases and J by 4 bases. CDR1 and CDR2 (germline): SQVTM, ANQGSEA. CDR3 length: 14 residues. The chain's CDR3 is CSVETSGVADTQYF. CDR3 bases: TGCAGCGTCGAGACTAGCGGGGTTGCAGATACGCAGTATTTT.

The V and J genes are TRBV19 and TRBJ1-5; 7 nucleotides agree with TRBD1. The ends lost 4 bases at V and 0 bases at J; junction bases unmatched: 6. This CDR3 has 16 amino acids. CDR1 is LNHDA, CDR2 SQIVND, per germline (reference sequence). The CDR3 sequence: CASSKQTGYSNQPQHF. CDR3 coding DNA: TGTGCCAGTAGTAAACAGACAGGGTATAGCAATCAGCCCCAGCATTTT. Full variable domain (outside the CDR3, taken from reference TRBV19 and TRBJ1-5): DGGITQSPKYLFRKEGQNVTLSCEQNLNHDAMYWYRQDPGQGLRLIYYSQIVNDFQKGDIAEGYSVSREKKESFPLTVTSAQKNPTAFYLCASSKQTGYSNQPQHFGDGTRLSIL.

This clonotype was counted a single time. The junction and the germline gene differ at one end; a read error may be behind it. J is TRBJ1-1 and V is TRBV7-9; no clear D gene. In germline, CDR1 is SEHNR, CDR2 FQNEAQ (reference sequence). This CDR3 region has 13 residues. DNA for the CDR3: TGTGTCAGCAGTTTACATCTGAACACTGAAGCTTTCTTT. Translated, it gives CVSSLHLNTEAFF. The full variable domain, its missing parts supplied by reference TRBV7-9 and TRBJ1-1, is DTGVSQNPRHKITKRGQNVTFRCDPISEHNRLYWYRQTLGQGPEFLTYFQNEAQLEKSRLLSDRFSAERPKGSFSTLEIQRTEQGDSAMYLCVSSLHLNTEAFFGQGTRLTVV.

A few counts support this clonotype. Compared with germline, one end of the junction differs, possibly owing to a read error. The rearrangement uses TRBV12-3 or TRBV12-4 and TRBJ2-3; 9 nucleotides line up with TRBD2. CDR3 length: 15 amino acids. The CDR3 DNA follows: TGTGCCAGCAGTTTTGCGGGGGGGGCTCCAGATGCGCAGTATTTT. Translation: CASSFAGGAPDAQYF.

About this clonotype itself: One end of the junction varies from germline; a read error may be responsible. The chain couples TRBV7-3 to TRBJ2-1, with D perhaps TRBD2 (7 bases). Germline-derived CDR1 and CDR2 are SGHTA and FQGTGA. This CDR3 is built from 16 residues. The chain's CDR3 is CASSTSRGGGTGELFF. In nucleotides, the CDR3 is TGTGCCAGCAGCACCTCGAGGGGGGGGGGGACCGGGGAGCTGTTCTTC.

This clonotype rates as medium-sized (0.01 to 0.1%). V is TRBV24-1 and J is TRBJ2-3, with 7 bases lining up with TRBD1. Germline V lookup: CDR1 KGHDR, CDR2 SFDVKD. The CDR3 is 16 residues long. V lost 3 bases to trimming and J lost 1 base; unmatched junction nucleotides: 6. In DNA, the CDR3 is TGTGCCACCAGTGATCCGACAGGGATCGGCACAGATACGCAGTATTTT. The encoded protein is CATSDPTGIGTDTQYF.

This clonotype was seen ten or more times. Here the CDR3 reads CASSLRAGPLYGYTF. CDR3 DNA sequence: TGTGCCAGCAGCCTTCGAGCGGGACCCCTCTATGGCTACACCTTC. The rearrangement joins TRBV5-6 to TRBJ1-2; TRBD1 might be the D (5 bases). CDR1 is SGHDT and CDR2 is YYEEEE in the germline V gene. The length of the CDR3 is 15 residues. V was clipped by 4 bases and J by 4 bases, with 17 bases between them.

This clonotype was seen a few times. Lacking the conserved final phenylalanine or tryptophan, this CDR3 likely reflects a read error. The DNA is omitted, as the CDR3 cannot be located on it reliably, and the CDR3 follows TCRdb's listing. This chain links TRBV20-1 with TRBJ2-3; the DNA was not used to check the table's D call, TRBD2. Including both end residues, the CDR3 is 14 amino acids long. In germline, CDR1 is DFQATT, CDR2 SNEGSKA (reference sequence). The CDR3 spells CSAARLGGGGLWYL.

As for this clonotype: A read error may account for a junction end that differs from germline. V is TRBV9 and J is TRBJ2-2; TRBD1 or TRBD2 may be the D gene (5 bases each). The CDR3 consists of 15 residues. CDR1 SGDLS and CDR2 YYNGEE come from the germline V gene. The CDR3 region is CASSAGKGSTGELSW. The CDR3, as DNA: TGTGCCAGCAGCGCGGGGAAGGGGTCCACCGGGGAGCTGTCTTGG.

This clonotype turned up a few times. Since a much larger clone is just one base distant, this may be a read error. The V call is TRBV3-1, the J call TRBJ2-7; D remains unclear. This CDR3 contains 13 residues. CDR1 is LGHDT, CDR2 YNNKEL, per germline (reference sequence). Deletions cut 4 bases from V and 8 bases from J, with 15 bases between. CDR3: CASSPGGVGKQYF. The CDR3, as DNA: TGTGCCAGCAGCCCAGGTGGTGTTGGCAAGCAGTACTTC.

To note about this clonotype: Because the CDR3 is missing its conserved closing phenylalanine or tryptophan, this is likely a read error. V gene TRBV5-4 combines with J gene TRBJ2-3; D ambiguous. Deletions cut 0 bases from V and 0 bases from J, with 17 bases between. Germline CDR1 SGHNT, CDR2 YYREEE (reference sequence). The CDR3 extends over 18 amino acids. The CDR3 is CASSLARPSRASTDTQYL. CDR3 in DNA: TGTGCCAGCAGCTTGGCCCGACCAAGCCGGGCTAGCACAGATACGCAGTATCTT.

Many counts were recorded for this clonotype. V and J are TRBV9 and TRBJ2-3; 11 bases line up with TRBD2. Losses at the gene ends were 4 bases for V and 0 bases for J; bases not matched to a gene: 4. In germline, CDR1 is SGDLS, CDR2 YYNGEE. This CDR3 spans 16 amino acids. The CDR3 is CASSTRLAGSTDTQYF. The CDR3 nucleotides are TGTGCCAGCAGCACCCGACTAGCGGGGAGCACAGATACGCAGTATTTT.

This clonotype was counted many times. The chain couples TRBV6-1 to TRBJ2-7; D gene uncertain. CDR3 size: 13 residues. Per germline, CDR1 MNHNS and CDR2 SASEGT. The V gene lost 8 bases and the J gene lost 3 bases, with 14 bases spanning the gap. Here the CDR3 reads CASGAGSSYEQYF. The CDR3 DNA reads as TGTGCCAGCGGAGCTGGTTCGAGCTACGAGCAGTACTTC.

Ten or more counts support this clonotype. The V call is TRBV6-2 or TRBV6-3, the J call TRBJ2-7; TRBD2 matches at 8 bases. The germline V gene has CDR1 MNHEY and CDR2 SVGEGT. The CDR3 contains 15 residues. With V trimmed by 0 bases and J by 3 bases, 4 bases remained unmatched. The CDR3 sequence is CASSYSLAGNYEQYF. CDR3 DNA sequence: TGTGCCAGCAGTTACTCTTTAGCGGGAAACTACGAGCAGTACTTC.

This clonotype is deemed medium-sized. The V call is TRBV29-1, the J call TRBJ2-6; D gene uncertain. Germline V gene lookup returns CDR1 SQVTM and CDR2 ANQGSEA. The CDR3 totals 15 residues. V was shortened by 3 bases and J by 0 bases, with 9 bases between the two germline ends. The CDR3 spells CSVEFPNSGANVLTF. The CDR3 region has the DNA TGCAGCGTTGAGTTCCCGAACTCTGGGGCCAACGTCCTGACTTTC.

The genes are TRBV12-3 or TRBV12-4 and TRBJ1-4, with no clear D. The CDR3 covers 15 residues. With 1 base removed from V and 8 bases from J, the gap between germline ends came to 14 bases. DNA for the CDR3: TGTGCCAGCAGTTTAGGGAGCCGCGTAGTCGAAAAACTGTTTTTT. Amino acid sequence: CASSLGSRVVEKLFF.

This clonotype came up many times. The rearrangement joins TRBV11-2 to TRBJ2-1, with TRBD2 identical over 13 bases. The CDR3 runs to 19 residues. The germline V gene has CDR1 SGHAT and CDR2 FQNNGV. V was pared by 3 bases and J by 4 bases, with 12 bases of the junction left unmatched. CDR3 residues: CASSLGLAGRIQIYNEQFF. CDR3 coding DNA: TGTGCCAGCAGCTTGGGACTAGCGGGGAGAATACAAATTTACAATGAGCAGTTCTTC.

The chain couples TRBV7-9 to TRBJ2-7; 9 bases align to TRBD2. The germline gives CDR1 SEHNR, CDR2 FQNEAQ (reference sequence). V dropped 8 bases and J dropped 2; count of bases not matched to a gene: 7. The CDR3 consists of 14 residues. The CDR3 DNA is TGTGCCAGCGGCGTAGCGGGAGTAACCTACGAGCAGTACTTC. It is translated as CASGVAGVTYEQYF.

Comment on this clonotype: One junction end disagrees with the germline gene, perhaps due to a read error. The V gene is TRBV7-2, the J gene TRBJ2-2; perhaps D is TRBD1 or TRBD2 (5 bases each). Germline V lookup: CDR1 SGHTA, CDR2 FQGNSA. There are 12 residues in the CDR3. DNA for the CDR3: TGTGCCAGCAGCTCGGACACCGGGGAGCTGTCTTTT. The encoded protein is CASSSDTGELSF.

A word on this clonotype: A read error may be the cause here, since a much bigger clone is one base away. The CDR3 carries no conserved terminal phenylalanine or tryptophan, so it likely arises from a read error. This rearrangement joins TRBV11-2 to TRBJ1-2, with D unclear. CDR1 is SGHAT, CDR2 FQNNGV, per germline. The CDR3 spans 14 residues. V was shortened by 7 bases and J by 6 bases, with 18 bases between the two germline ends. CDR3 sequence: CASTPYWGSDGYTS. CDR3 DNA: TGTGCCAGCACCCCCTACTGGGGTTCGGATGGCTACACCTCC.

This clonotype was found many times. The CDR3 DNA sequence: TGCAGTGCTCCTCGGAGGGGTGCTGAAAAACTGTTTTTT. Its translation: CSAPRRGAEKLFF. The chain has TRBV20-1 and TRBJ1-4; maybe TRBD1 (5 bases). The ends were cut back, 5 bases at V and 7 bases at J, with 14 bases in the middle. CDR3 length equals 13 residues. CDR1 is DFQATT, CDR2 SNEGSKA, per germline (reference sequence).

This clonotype was counted many times. It may be a read error: a sequence one base away is much more abundant. The J gene is TRBJ2-5, the V gene TRBV2; 11 bases are shared with TRBD1. Per the germline V gene, CDR1 is SNHLY and CDR2 is FYNNEI. The CDR3 spans 14 residues. In DNA form, the CDR3 reads TGTGCGAGCGGGGGACAGGGGGGGGGGGGGACCCAGTACTTC. It specifies CASGGQGGGGTQYF.

The chain is built from TRBV10-2 and TRBJ1-1, with D uncertain. The CDR3 totals 15 residues. The germline gives CDR1 WSHSY, CDR2 SAAADI. With 2 bases removed from V and 5 bases from J, the gap between germline ends came to 15 bases. Here the CDR3 reads CASSEPRTGITEAFF. The CDR3 DNA sequence: TGCGCCAGCAGTGAGCCGAGGACGGGGATTACTGAAGCTTTCTTT.

On this clonotype itself: The germline gene is not matched at one end of the junction; a read error may be the cause. The V call is TRBV7-2, the J call TRBJ2-3, with D tentatively TRBD1 (6 bases). The CDR3 has 16 amino acids. From germline, CDR1 is SGHTA and CDR2 FQGNSA. The CDR3 loop reads CTSCFQGLSPTDTQYF. CDR3 nucleotide sequence: TGTACCAGCTGCTTTCAGGGGTTGTCTCCCACAGATACGCAGTATTTT.

There are many counts of this clonotype. The rearrangement uses TRBV7-9 and TRBJ1-3, with D unclear. V shed 2 bases and J shed 2 bases, with 13 bases lying between them. The germline CDR1 and CDR2 sequences are SEHNR and FQNEAQ (reference sequence). This CDR3 has 16 residues. The CDR3 spells CASSLSGSTPGNTIYF. DNA for the CDR3: TGTGCCAGCAGCTTAAGTGGGAGCACCCCTGGAAACACCATATATTTT.

This chain uses TRBV3-1 with TRBJ2-3; no firm D call. The end of the DNA aligns better with TRBJ1-5, so the J call may be wrong. The germline gives CDR1 LGHDT, CDR2 YNNKEL (reference sequence). The CDR3 has 15 residues. The DNA of the CDR3 is TGTGCCAGCAGCCTCCAACTAGCGGGAGGAGATACGCAGCATTTT. Its translation: CASSLQLAGGDTQHF.

This rearrangement joins TRBV6-2 or TRBV6-3 to TRBJ2-5, with D perhaps TRBD1 (6 bases). The length of the CDR3 is 15 residues. The V end was cut by 6 bases, the J end by 5 bases, with 19 bases between. CDR1 and CDR2 (germline): MNHEY, SVGEGT. For the CDR3, the DNA is TGTGCCAGCAGGGGGGCCTCACGAACGGTGGAGACCCAGTACTTC. Translated: CASRGASRTVETQYF.

The chain uses TRBV29-1 and TRBJ2-7, with D possibly being TRBD1 or TRBD2 (5 bases each). The germline V gene has CDR1 SQVTM and CDR2 ANQGSEA. The CDR3 loop spans 9 amino acids. Deletions cut 7 bases from V and 5 bases from J, with 6 bases between. CDR3 residues: CSGGDEQYF. The CDR3 nucleotides read TGCAGCGGAGGGGACGAGCAGTACTTC.